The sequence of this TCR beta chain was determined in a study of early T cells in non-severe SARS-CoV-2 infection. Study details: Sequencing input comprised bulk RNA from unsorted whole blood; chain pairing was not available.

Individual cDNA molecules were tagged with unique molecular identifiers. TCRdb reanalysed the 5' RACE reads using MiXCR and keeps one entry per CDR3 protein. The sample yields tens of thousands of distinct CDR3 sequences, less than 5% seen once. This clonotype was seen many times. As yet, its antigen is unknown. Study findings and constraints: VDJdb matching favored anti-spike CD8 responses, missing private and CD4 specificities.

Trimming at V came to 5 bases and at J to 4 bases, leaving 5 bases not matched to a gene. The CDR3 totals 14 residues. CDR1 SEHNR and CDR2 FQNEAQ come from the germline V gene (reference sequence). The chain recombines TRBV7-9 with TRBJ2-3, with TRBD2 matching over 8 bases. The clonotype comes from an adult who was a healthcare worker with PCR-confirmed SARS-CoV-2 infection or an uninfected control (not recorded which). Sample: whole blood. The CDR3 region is CASSISGASDTQYF. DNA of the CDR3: TGTGCCAGCAGCATTAGCGGGGCCTCAGATACGCAGTATTTT.